The 23 T cell receptor beta chains below come from one sample, sequenced in a study of cytomegalovirus exposure and HLA in healthy donors. The PCR was carried out with 60 Vbeta primers and 13 Jbeta primers. TCRdb's copy holds only in-frame clones and misses some; the assay was immunoSEQ multiplex PCR. The table shows 200,000 to 250,000 clones, with roughly 91% occurring only once. Sequenced sample: PBMCs. Every receptor here comes from a woman under 30 in good health and CMV-seronegative.

For this clone: Other DNA variants within this sample encode the same CDR3. V usage is TRBV7-8 and J usage is TRBJ1-5; D not certain. CDR3 length: 16 amino acids. The V gene's germline CDR1 is SGHVS and CDR2 FQNEAQ. Trimming removed 5 bases from V and 6 bases from J, with 20 bases in between. CDR3 sequence: CASSPGEGRRAQPQHF. The DNA for the CDR3 is TGTGCCAGCAGCCCCGGGGAAGGGCGGAGGGCTCAGCCCCAGCATTTT.

This clone was picked up one time. The rearrangement links TRBV4-3 to TRBJ2-1, with 9 bases that match TRBD2. The CDR3 has 13 residues. V shed 4 bases, J shed 6 bases, and the junction held 1 base outside the gene matches. Germline loops: CDR1 LGHNA, CDR2 YSLEER. The CDR3 DNA follows: TGCGCCAGCAGCCCGGGACTAGCCAATGAGCAGTTCTTC. Its protein product is CASSPGLANEQFF.

Only a few counts were recorded for this clone. The V call is TRBV7-2, the J call TRBJ2-5; 7 nucleotides line up with TRBD2. The CDR3 runs 18 residues. Trimming cost V 5 bases and J 0 bases; bases outside gene matches: 15. Per the germline V gene, CDR1 is SGHTA and CDR2 is FQGNSA. The CDR3 DNA reads TGTGCCAGCAGCCCTGGGGAGGTGTGGCTAGCGGACCAAGAGACCCAGTACTTC. Protein: CASSPGEVWLADQETQYF.

V and J are TRBV5-4 and TRBJ1-1; 7 bases map to TRBD1. The CDR3 covers 14 residues. Germline V gives CDR1 SGHNT, CDR2 YYREEE (reference sequence). The V segment lost 4 bases and the J segment 6 bases; nucleotides outside the gene matches: 9. Here the CDR3 reads CASSPRDRHSEAFF. In nucleotides, the CDR3 is TGTGCCAGCAGCCCCCGGGACAGACACTCTGAAGCTTTCTTT.

The chain links TRBV9 to TRBJ1-4, with D unclear. V was trimmed by 3 bases and J by 13 bases, leaving 19 bases between them. CDR3 size: 14 residues. Germline lookup yields CDR1 SGDLS and CDR2 YYNGEE. As DNA, the CDR3 is TGTGCCAGCAGCGCGAGGTCCTCCTCCGGGAGACTGTTTTTT. Translated: CASSARSSSGRLFF. The variable domain in full, with the rest retrieved from reference TRBV9 and TRBJ1-4, is DSGVTQTPKHLITATGQRVTLRCSPRSGDLSVYWYQQSLDQGLQFLIQYYNGEERAKGNILERFSAQQFPDLHSELNLSSLELGDSALYFCASSARSSSGRLFFGSGTQLSVL.

The rearrangement uses TRBV2 and TRBJ1-2; the D gene is possibly TRBD1 (5 bases). V lost 6 bases to trimming and J lost 8 bases, with 16 bases between them. From germline, CDR1 is SNHLY and CDR2 FYNNEI. The CDR3 length is 13 residues. The CDR3 protein is CASRVGGVYGYTF. In DNA, the CDR3 is TGTGCCAGCAGAGTGGGGGGGGTATACGGCTACACCTTC.

V and J are TRBV7-2 and TRBJ2-7, with unresolved D. Looked up from germline, CDR1 is SGHTA and CDR2 is FQGNSA. The CDR3 spans 14 residues. Between the trimmed V and J ends, which lost 4 bases and 7 bases, there was a span of 17 bases. The CDR3, as DNA: TGTGCCAGCAGCTCAACACTATATACGCCTGAGCAGTACTTC. It codes for CASSSTLYTPEQYF.

This clone showed up just once. The gene calls are TRBV10-1 and TRBJ2-5, with TRBD2 matching over 7 bases. Germline lookup yields CDR1 WNHNN and CDR2 SYGVQD (reference sequence). The CDR3 has 18 amino acids. V was pared by 2 bases and J by 0 bases, with 12 bases of the junction left unmatched. The CDR3 DNA is TGCGCCAGCAGTGAGGGGCTAATCGCGGGGGTAAACCAAGAGACCCAGTACTTC. The encoded protein is CASSEGLIAGVNQETQYF.

The chain employs TRBV4-1 and TRBJ2-7; the D gene is possibly TRBD1 (6 bases). Germline V gene lookup returns CDR1 MGHRA and CDR2 YSYEKL. Between the trimmed V and J ends, which lost 4 bases and 3 bases, there was a span of 13 bases. This CDR3 spans 14 amino acids. The CDR3 loop is CASSLRDTNYEQYF. In DNA, the CDR3 is TGCGCCAGCAGCCTCCGGGACACTAACTACGAGCAGTACTTC.

Worth noting for this clone: At the DNA level, this CDR3 is encoded by other sequences in the same sample as well. The V and J genes are TRBV5-1 and TRBJ2-7; 8 positions match TRBD1. V lost 0 bases to trimming and J lost 4 bases; unmatched junction nucleotides: 3. There are 14 residues in the CDR3. CDR1 and CDR2 (germline): SGHRS, YFSETQ. CDR3 sequence reads: CASSLAGGSYEQYF. The CDR3 DNA reads TGCGCCAGCAGCTTGGCAGGGGGCAGTTACGAGCAGTACTTC.

This clone was seen just once. V and J are TRBV25-1 and TRBJ1-4; D is possibly TRBD1 (6 bases). CDR3 length: 11 amino acids. In germline, CDR1 is MGHDK, CDR2 SYGVNS. Trimming removed 6 bases from V and 14 bases from J, with 13 bases in between. DNA for the CDR3: TGTGCCAGCAGCAGTACAGGGTTGCTGTTTTTT. Translation: CASSSTGLLFF.

The V and J genes are TRBV19 and TRBJ1-3, with a tentative D call TRBD1 (6 bases). V lost 6 bases and J 0 bases, leaving 15 bases between the germline ends. CDR3 length: 16 amino acids. The germline gives CDR1 LNHDA, CDR2 SQIVND (reference sequence). Here the CDR3 reads CASRTGTFRSGNTIYF. Written as DNA, the CDR3 is TGTGCCAGTAGGACAGGAACGTTTCGCTCTGGAAACACCATATATTTT.

This clone appeared a few times. This chain connects TRBV5-1 to TRBJ2-3, with TRBD1 as a possible D gene (6 bases). Trimming shortened V by 4 bases and J by 0 bases, and 18 bases separated the two germline ends. This CDR3 contains 17 residues. CDR1 and CDR2 (germline): SGHRS, YFSETQ. This chain's CDR3 is CASSRTVSGASTDTQYF. The CDR3, as DNA: TGCGCCAGCAGCCGGACAGTTTCTGGAGCTAGCACAGATACGCAGTATTTT.

The chain is built from TRBV5-4 and TRBJ2-1; 8 nucleotides agree with TRBD1. The CDR3 covers 15 residues. Germline V gene data show CDR1 as SGHNT and CDR2 as YYREEE (reference sequence). With V trimmed by 2 bases and J by 7 bases, 8 bases remained unmatched. CDR3 DNA: TGTGCCAGCAGCTTCGGGACAGGCCAGTTAAATGAGCAGTTCTTC. It codes for CASSFGTGQLNEQFF.

The CDR3 bases are TGTGCCAGCAGCTCCCACCGGGGGTCCGCAGATACGCAGTATTTT. Its translation is CASSSHRGSADTQYF. This chain uses TRBV5-5 with TRBJ2-3, with TRBD2 as a possible D gene (6 bases). V gave up 3 bases and J gave up 4 bases, with 15 bases separating them. The germline V gene encodes CDR1 SGHKS and CDR2 YYEKEE (reference sequence). The CDR3 is 15 residues long.

CDR3: CASSLNPWGPYNEQFF. CDR3 DNA: TGTGCCAGCAGCTTAAATCCCTGGGGGCCCTACAATGAGCAGTTCTTC. This sequence joins TRBV7-3 and TRBJ2-1, with D maybe TRBD1 (6 bases). Deletions cut 1 base from V and 2 bases from J, with 12 bases between. This CDR3 has 16 amino acids. CDR1 is SGHTA and CDR2 is FQGTGA in the germline V gene.

This clone was recorded only once. The V and J genes are TRBV11-3 and TRBJ2-1; D might be TRBD2 (5 bases). Germline CDR1 is SGHNT and CDR2 is YENEEA. V was pared by 2 bases and J by 8 bases, with 16 bases between. The CDR3 extends over 15 amino acids. The CDR3 coding sequence is TGTGCCAGCAGCTTACCCCGCTCTGTGGGAGATGAGCAGTTCTTC. As protein: CASSLPRSVGDEQFF.

This chain connects TRBV4-3 to TRBJ2-5; 10 bases are a match to TRBD2. Germline CDR1 is LGHNA and CDR2 is YSLEER. The length of the CDR3 is 14 residues. V dropped 0 bases and J dropped 11; count of bases not matched to a gene: 6. DNA for the CDR3: TGCGCCAGCAGCCAAGATCCTCTAGCGGGGGATCAGTACTTC. Translation: CASSQDPLAGDQYF.

This clone was observed a handful of times. The V and J genes are TRBV6-5 and TRBJ2-5; unclear D gene. Trimming left V 2 bases short and J 0 bases short, with 10 bases between. This CDR3 spans 15 amino acids. CDR1 and CDR2 from the germline V gene are MNHEY and SVGAGI. CDR3 loop: CASSYTLHDQETQYF. The CDR3 DNA reads TGTGCCAGCAGTTACACGTTACATGACCAAGAGACCCAGTACTTC.

This clone has only a few counts. The chain has TRBV6-5 and TRBJ2-1; a weak D match, TRBD2 (6 bases). Deletions cut 2 bases from V and 5 bases from J, with 13 bases between. The length of the CDR3 is 15 residues. The germline gives CDR1 MNHEY, CDR2 SVGAGI. The CDR3 coding sequence is TGTGCCAGCAGTTACACAGCTAGCGCCAACAATGAGCAGTTCTTC. Protein: CASSYTASANNEQFF.

The V gene is TRBV10-1, the J gene TRBJ2-1, with 8 bases fitting TRBD1. CDR1 WNHNN and CDR2 SYGVQD come from the germline V gene (reference sequence). V trimming: 3 bases; J trimming: 7 bases; junction bases outside the gene matches: 2. The CDR3 extends over 13 amino acids. DNA of the CDR3: TGCGCCAGCAGTGACAGGGGGCTGAATGAGCAGTTCTTC. Translation: CASSDRGLNEQFF.

The chain joins TRBV5-8 to TRBJ1-5, with 8 bases lining up with TRBD1. Germline V gives CDR1 SGHTS, CDR2 YDEGEE. There are 15 residues in the CDR3. V trimming: 5 bases; J trimming: 5 bases; junction bases outside the gene matches: 9. CDR3 DNA sequence: TGTGCCAGCAGAGAAGTTGACAGGGGATATCAGCCCCAGCATTTT. It yields the protein CASREVDRGYQPQHF.

A few counts support this clone. One junction end disagrees with the germline gene, perhaps due to a read error. The V gene is TRBV7-9, the J gene TRBJ1-2, with 7 bases aligning to TRBD1. The CDR3 covers 16 residues. Germline values: CDR1 SEHNR, CDR2 FQNEAQ (reference sequence). CDR3 DNA sequence: TGTTCCAGCAGCTCCCCCAAGGACAGGACTAACTATGGCTACACCTTC. Translating gives CSSSSPKDRTNYGYTF.